This T cell receptor beta chain was found in a study of human T cells and chemical hapten exposure (dated by TCRdb to about 2021). With respect to the entire study: For sensitization, 2% DPC in acetone was applied to an approximately 2 cm by approximately 2 cm area of upper inner arm skin. Blood for TCR sequencing was provided by twenty-nine alopecia patients at one to four time points (pre-sensitization, 2, 6 and 24 weeks). The mostly female patient cohort included alopecia areata with under or over 50% scalp involvement, alopecia totalis and alopecia universalis. Patients additionally received weekly therapeutic DPC doses to the scalp throughout the approximately 24-week study period. Blood samples were taken from patients before sensitization (week 0) and then at 2, 6 and about 24 weeks after DPC sensitization. In alopecia patients, the study followed how the peripheral blood TCR repertoire changed in vivo over primary and secondary sensitization to diphenylcyclopropenone (DPC), a hapten. Patch testing on the upper back used Finn chambers containing 0.01% DPC, with scoring done after 6 days according to International Contact Dermatitis Research Group standards. Libraries were combined into a pool for sequencing, and differences in TCR yield between samples came mainly from small differences in library volumes within the pool.

Libraries were constructed by RACE. The sequencing machine was a NextSeq 500. Library preparation attached unique molecular identifiers to individual cDNA molecules for quantitative, reproducible TCR counting. For every blood RNA sample, sequencing covered both the TCR alpha and TCR beta chains. The authors' pipeline ran thus. The median number of TCRs per sample was 95,638, ranging from 23,224 to 690,600. The Decombinator software suite was used to annotate the V, J and CDR3 of the TCR reads. For the PS versus PT1 abundance plots, all samples were subsampled to the same number of TCRs (28,000). TCRs were defined as expanded if absent before sensitization and observed at least eight times at the 2-week time point. TCRdb's own reprocessing of the public reads used fastp at Q25 and MiXCR and kept productive beta chains. CDR3 protein duplicates are merged, each entry listing the most common genes and DNA. The V and J calls and clone size come from TCRdb's table, not from the authors' own analysis. The sample profile shows some 96,000 distinct CDR3 sequences; 7.5% to 10% of them were found once. The top ten constitute 2% to 2.5% of the sample.

On the study overall, not on this receptor specifically: Significantly more large CDR3 similarity clusters were formed by expanded TCRs than by pre-sensitization or healthy control sets, consistent with antigen-driven responses. DPC sensitization did not change how many TCRs were above 1 in 1000 frequency, and no evidence was found of alterations in global repertoire structure. Patch test score was positively correlated with the number of PT1 expanded TCRs, with significance at thresholds 8, 16 and 32 but not at 4. All patients had alopecia, a presumed autoimmune disease, so their immune response might differ from that of healthy individuals. After repeated subsampling, changes were observed in the strength of the expansion versus patch-test correlation and in the threshold at which the correlation became significant.

CDR1 and CDR2 (ENHRY, SYGVKD) derive from the germline V gene. Taken from cysteine to phenylalanine, the CDR3 has 13 residues. The sequence is cut down to CDR3 DNA, 39 bases in frame from base 1. Only a few counts were recorded for this clonotype. Its recognized antigen is unknown. No much larger clone exists at a distance of one base, and base qualities are not known. Sample time point, as interpreted from the label and publication: patch test 2, 6 weeks after DPC sensitization. The treatment or condition label for this specimen denotes: therapeutic diphenylcyclopropenone sensitization with weekly scalp DPC. Blood at each patch-test visit was drawn before the patch test was applied. To be eligible, patients had to be aged 18 to 70, diagnosed with alopecia and judged suitable for DPC therapy, while pregnant patients were excluded. Unfractionated whole blood was collected in Tempus Blood RNA tubes, and total RNA was extracted from that blood.

Sample: whole blood, taken in connection with sensitization to the hapten diphenylcyclopropenone (DPC). The sequence came from a woman aged 40-49 years with alopecia areata. Some clones in this sample may be carry-over from other donors' samples. The rearrangement joined TRBV10-3 to TRBJ2-6; TRBD1 matches 8 bases in the middle. The DNA sequence is as follows: TGTGCAACAGGGGGTACTGGGGCCAACGTCCTGACTTTC. It translates to CATGGTGANVLTF.